Listed below are T cell receptor beta chains from one sample, sequenced in a study of patients and donors after allogeneic stem cell transplantation. MiXCR, run by TCRdb on the RT-PCR reads, gives a single entry per CDR3 protein. Of roughly 200,000 distinct CDR3 sequences detected, 38% appear once; the ten largest clones hold more than 9%. The sequencing input was blood, either unsorted or a sorted T cell fraction (not recorded which). The receptors stem from a human donor who was either an allogeneic HSCT recipient or a stem cell or donor lymphocyte infusion donor (not recorded which). It is not recorded whose cells these are; they may come from a transplant donor. Both conserved end residues are part of each CDR3. Each record gives: V gene, clone size, D gene, J gene, CDR3 protein, CDR3 DNA. A D gene is named only where the DNA matches it firmly. Part of the rows lack a size; the others show once, few, many or a class for expanded clones.

v_call: TRBV4-3
clone_size: -
d_call: TRBD1
j_call: TRBJ1-1
cdr3_aa: CASSQTGGLNTEAFF
cdr3_nt: TGCGCCAGCAGCCAAACAGGGGGCCTGAACACTGAAGCTTTCTTT

v_call: TRBV6-5
clone_size: few
d_call: -
j_call: TRBJ1-1
cdr3_aa: CASREKNTEAFF
cdr3_nt: TGTGCCAGCCGGGAGAAAAACACTGAAGCTTTCTTT

v_call: TRBV5-1
clone_size: few
d_call: -
j_call: TRBJ2-3
cdr3_aa: CASSLLTSTDTQYF
cdr3_nt: TGCGCCAGCAGCCTCCTTACTAGCACAGATACGCAGTATTTT

v_call: TRBV15
clone_size: few
d_call: -
j_call: TRBJ1-6
cdr3_aa: CATSRDGRSYNSPLHF
cdr3_nt: TGTGCCACCAGCAGAGATGGACGCTCCTATAATTCACCCCTCCACTTT

v_call: TRBV10-3
clone_size: once
d_call: -
j_call: TRBJ1-1
cdr3_aa: CAIRETANTGAFF
cdr3_nt: TGTGCCATCAGGGAGACAGCGAACACTGGAGCTTTCTTT

v_call: TRBV7-2
clone_size: once
d_call: -
j_call: TRBJ1-6
cdr3_aa: CASSLGTQNSPLHF
cdr3_nt: TGTGCCAGCAGCTTAGGGACCCAGAATTCACCCCTCCACTTT

v_call: TRBV19
clone_size: few
d_call: -
j_call: TRBJ1-5
cdr3_aa: CASSIRAEQPQHF
cdr3_nt: TGTGCCAGTAGTATTAGGGCAGAGCAGCCCCAGCATTTT

v_call: TRBV12-3/TRBV12-4
clone_size: -
d_call: TRBD1
j_call: TRBJ1-4
cdr3_aa: CASSIWTGRNEKLFF
cdr3_nt: TGTGCCAGCAGTATTTGGACAGGGCGGAATGAAAAACTGTTTTTT

v_call: TRBV5-1
clone_size: few
d_call: -
j_call: TRBJ1-1
cdr3_aa: CASSPLGGRGTEAFF
cdr3_nt: TGCGCCAGCAGCCCCCTCGGGGGTAGGGGGACTGAAGCTTTCTTT

v_call: TRBV5-1
clone_size: -
d_call: -
j_call: TRBJ2-2
cdr3_aa: CASSRNRAGGELFF
cdr3_nt: TGCGCCAGCAGCCGCAACAGGGCTGGCGGGGAGCTGTTTTTT

v_call: TRBV2
clone_size: -
d_call: -
j_call: TRBJ1-2
cdr3_aa: CASSEASNYGYTF
cdr3_nt: TGTGCCAGCAGTGAAGCCTCAAATTATGGCTACACCTTC

v_call: TRBV5-1
clone_size: -
d_call: -
j_call: TRBJ2-1
cdr3_aa: CASGEASYNEQFF
cdr3_nt: TGCGCCAGCGGAGAGGCTTCCTACAATGAGCAGTTCTTC

v_call: TRBV5-1
clone_size: -
d_call: -
j_call: TRBJ1-2
cdr3_aa: CASVRGGGRANYGYTF
cdr3_nt: TGCGCCAGCGTCAGAGGTGGCGGAAGGGCGAACTATGGCTACACCTTC

v_call: TRBV20-1
clone_size: once
d_call: -
j_call: TRBJ2-3
cdr3_aa: CSARVGPDTQYF
cdr3_nt: TGCAGTGCTAGAGTCGGTCCAGATACGCAGTATTTT

v_call: TRBV4-1
clone_size: -
d_call: TRBD1
j_call: TRBJ1-4
cdr3_aa: CASSQGQGRGLLNEKLFF
cdr3_nt: TGCGCCAGCAGCCAAGGACAGGGAAGGGGCTTACTTAATGAAAAACTGTTTTTT

v_call: TRBV11-2
clone_size: -
d_call: -
j_call: TRBJ2-2
cdr3_aa: CASSLLQPGELFF
cdr3_nt: TGTGCCAGCAGCTTACTACAACCCGGGGAGCTGTTTTTT

v_call: TRBV7-2
clone_size: few
d_call: -
j_call: TRBJ1-6
cdr3_aa: CASSALQGPPLHF
cdr3_nt: TGTGCCAGCAGCGCGTTACAGGGTCCACCCCTCCACTTT

v_call: TRBV5-1
clone_size: once
d_call: -
j_call: TRBJ2-1
cdr3_aa: CASSYNLNEQFF
cdr3_nt: TGCGCCAGCAGCTATAATTTGAATGAGCAGTTCTTC

v_call: TRBV9
clone_size: -
d_call: -
j_call: TRBJ1-2
cdr3_aa: CASSVAPNYGYTF
cdr3_nt: TGTGCCAGCAGCGTCGCCCCTAACTATGGCTACACCTTC

v_call: TRBV18
clone_size: -
d_call: -
j_call: TRBJ2-7
cdr3_aa: CASSQGSRGYEQYF
cdr3_nt: TGTGCCAGCTCACAGGGTTCGAGGGGCTACGAGCAGTACTTC

v_call: TRBV27
clone_size: few
d_call: TRBD1
j_call: TRBJ2-4
cdr3_aa: CASSKQGPKNIQYF
cdr3_nt: TGTGCCAGCAGTAAACAGGGGCCCAAAAACATTCAGTACTTC

v_call: TRBV4-1
clone_size: few
d_call: -
j_call: TRBJ2-3
cdr3_aa: CASSQDPPGTQYF
cdr3_nt: TGCGCCAGCAGCCAAGATCCTCCGGGTACGCAGTATTTT

v_call: TRBV3-1
clone_size: -
d_call: -
j_call: TRBJ1-5
cdr3_aa: CASSQGSPGNQPQHF
cdr3_nt: TGTGCCAGCAGCCAAGGGTCGCCTGGAAATCAGCCCCAGCATTTT